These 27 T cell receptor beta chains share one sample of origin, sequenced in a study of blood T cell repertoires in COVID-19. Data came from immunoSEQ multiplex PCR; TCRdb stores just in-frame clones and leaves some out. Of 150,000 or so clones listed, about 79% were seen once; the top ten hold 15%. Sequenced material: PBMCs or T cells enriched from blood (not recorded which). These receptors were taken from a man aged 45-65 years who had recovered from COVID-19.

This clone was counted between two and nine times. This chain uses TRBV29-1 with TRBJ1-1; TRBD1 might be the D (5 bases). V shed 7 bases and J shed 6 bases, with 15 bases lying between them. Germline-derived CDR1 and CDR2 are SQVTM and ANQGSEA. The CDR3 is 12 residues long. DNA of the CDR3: TGCAGCGCTCAGCGGGGCCCGGCTGAAGCTTTCTTT. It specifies CSAQRGPAEAFF. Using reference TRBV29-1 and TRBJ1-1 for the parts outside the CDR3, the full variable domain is SAVISQKPSRDICQRGTSLTIQCQVDSQVTMMFWYRQQPGQSLTLIATANQGSEATYESGFVIDKFPISRPNLTFSTLTVSNMSPEDSSIYLCSAQRGPAEAFFGQGTRLTVV.

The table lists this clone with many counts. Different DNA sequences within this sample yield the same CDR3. The chain's CDR3 is CASSLSVSNQPQHF. The CDR3 DNA is TGTGCCAGCAGTTTATCAGTTAGCAATCAGCCCCAGCATTTT. V is TRBV28 and J is TRBJ1-5; D is unclear. Trimming removed 1 base from V and 0 bases from J, with 4 bases in between. CDR3 length: 14 amino acids. Per the germline V gene, CDR1 is MDHEN and CDR2 is SYDVKM.

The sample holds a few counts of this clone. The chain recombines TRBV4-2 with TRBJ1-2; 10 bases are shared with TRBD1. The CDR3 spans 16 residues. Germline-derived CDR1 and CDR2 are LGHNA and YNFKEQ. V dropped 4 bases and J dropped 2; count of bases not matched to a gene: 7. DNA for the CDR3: TGTGCCAGCAGCCGAGGGACAGGGGATTTAAACTATGGCTACACCTTC. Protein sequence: CASSRGTGDLNYGYTF.

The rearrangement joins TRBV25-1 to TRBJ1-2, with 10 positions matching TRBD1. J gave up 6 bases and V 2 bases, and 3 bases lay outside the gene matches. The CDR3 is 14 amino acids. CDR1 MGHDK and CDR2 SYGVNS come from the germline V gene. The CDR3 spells CASSEGQGGNGYTF. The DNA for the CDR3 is TGTGCCAGCAGTGAAGGACAGGGGGGCAATGGCTACACCTTC.

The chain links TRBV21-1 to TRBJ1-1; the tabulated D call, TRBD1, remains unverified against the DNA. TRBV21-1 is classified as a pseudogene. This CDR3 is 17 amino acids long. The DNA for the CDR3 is TGTGCCAGCAGCAAGCTAAACCAGGGGACAGCGAACACTGAAGCTTTCTTT. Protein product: CASSKLNQGTANTEAFF.

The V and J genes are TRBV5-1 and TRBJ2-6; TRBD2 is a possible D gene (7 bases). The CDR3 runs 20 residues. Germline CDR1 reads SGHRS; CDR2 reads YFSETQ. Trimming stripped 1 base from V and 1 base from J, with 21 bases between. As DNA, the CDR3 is TGCGCCAGCAGCTTGATCGGACAGCGGGACGTCGGGTCTGGGGCCAACGTCCTGACTTTC. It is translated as CASSLIGQRDVGSGANVLTF.

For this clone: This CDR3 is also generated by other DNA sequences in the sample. CDR3 in amino acids: CASRDRGNYGYTF. CDR3 nucleotides: TGTGCCAGTAGAGACAGGGGGAACTATGGCTACACCTTC. The V and J genes are TRBV19 and TRBJ1-2; 9 bases are shared with TRBD1. The CDR3 has 13 residues. Losses at the gene ends were 6 bases for V and 2 bases for J; bases not matched to a gene: 1. Germline loops: CDR1 LNHDA, CDR2 SQIVND (reference sequence).

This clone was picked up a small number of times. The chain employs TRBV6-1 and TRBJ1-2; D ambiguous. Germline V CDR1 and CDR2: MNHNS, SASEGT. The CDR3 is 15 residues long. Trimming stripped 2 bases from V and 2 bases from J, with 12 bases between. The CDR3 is CASSENSGRNYGYTF. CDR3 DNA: TGTGCCAGCAGTGAAAACTCAGGCAGAAACTATGGCTACACCTTC.

The CDR3 nucleotides read TGTGCCAGCAGCTTGGCCGAGGACAGGATGATTTTCTTT. This translates into CASSLAEDRMIFF. This sequence joins TRBV5-5 and TRBJ1-1; 7 bases match TRBD1. The V gene's germline CDR1 is SGHKS and CDR2 YYEKEE (reference sequence). V dropped 0 bases and J dropped 13; count of bases not matched to a gene: 9. The CDR3 runs 13 residues.

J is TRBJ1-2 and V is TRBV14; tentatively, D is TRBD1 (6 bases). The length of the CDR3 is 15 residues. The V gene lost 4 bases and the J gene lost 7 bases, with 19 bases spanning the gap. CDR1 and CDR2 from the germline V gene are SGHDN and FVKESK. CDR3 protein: CASSPRQDQTAGYTF. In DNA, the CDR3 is TGTGCCAGCAGCCCACGACAGGATCAAACAGCTGGCTACACCTTC.

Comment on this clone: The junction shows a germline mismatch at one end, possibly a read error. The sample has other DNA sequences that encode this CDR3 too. CDR3 sequence: CATSRDRVSGNTIYF. Here the CDR3 DNA reads TGTGCCACCAGTAGAGACAGGGTCTCTGGAAACACCATATATTTT. The chain is built from TRBV15 and TRBJ1-3, with TRBD1 matching over 7 bases. Germline CDR1 LNHNV, CDR2 YYDKDF (reference sequence). This CDR3 is built from 15 residues.

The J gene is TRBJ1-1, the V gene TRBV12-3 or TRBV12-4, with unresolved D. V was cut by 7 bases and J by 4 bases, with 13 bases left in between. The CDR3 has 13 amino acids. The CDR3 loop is CASNPYGGTEAFF. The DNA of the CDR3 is TGTGCCAGCAACCCCTATGGCGGCACTGAAGCTTTCTTT.

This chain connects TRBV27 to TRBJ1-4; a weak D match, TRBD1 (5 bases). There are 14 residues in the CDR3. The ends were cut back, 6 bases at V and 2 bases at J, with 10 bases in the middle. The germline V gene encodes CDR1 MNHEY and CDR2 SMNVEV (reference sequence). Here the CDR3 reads CASSRADTNEKLFF. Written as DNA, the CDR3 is TGTGCCAGCAGCAGGGCCGATACTAATGAAAAACTGTTTTTT.

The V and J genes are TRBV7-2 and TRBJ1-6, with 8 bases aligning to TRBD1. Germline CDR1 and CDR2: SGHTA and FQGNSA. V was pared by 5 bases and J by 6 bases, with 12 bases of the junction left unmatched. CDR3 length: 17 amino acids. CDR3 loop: CASSPKVQGGINSPLHF. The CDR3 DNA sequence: TGTGCCAGCAGCCCAAAGGTACAGGGGGGGATTAATTCACCCCTCCACTTT. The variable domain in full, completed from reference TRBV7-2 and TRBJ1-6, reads GAGVSQSPSNKVTEKGKDVELRCDPISGHTALYWYRQSLGQGLEFLIYFQGNSAPDKSGLPSDRFSAERTGGSVSTLTIQRTQQEDSAVYLCASSPKVQGGINSPLHFGNGTRLTVT.

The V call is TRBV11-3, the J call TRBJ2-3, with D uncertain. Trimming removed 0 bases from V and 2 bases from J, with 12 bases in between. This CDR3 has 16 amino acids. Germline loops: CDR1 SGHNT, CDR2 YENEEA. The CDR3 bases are TGTGCCAGCAGCTTAGATAACTGCCACCCCACAGATACGCAGTATTTT. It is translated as CASSLDNCHPTDTQYF.

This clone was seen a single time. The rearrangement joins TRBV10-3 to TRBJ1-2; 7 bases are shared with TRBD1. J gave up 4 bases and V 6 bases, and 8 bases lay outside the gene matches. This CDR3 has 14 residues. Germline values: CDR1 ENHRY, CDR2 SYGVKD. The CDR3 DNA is TGTGCCATCAGGGGGACAGCGTCCCGCTATGGCTACACCTTC. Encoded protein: CAIRGTASRYGYTF.

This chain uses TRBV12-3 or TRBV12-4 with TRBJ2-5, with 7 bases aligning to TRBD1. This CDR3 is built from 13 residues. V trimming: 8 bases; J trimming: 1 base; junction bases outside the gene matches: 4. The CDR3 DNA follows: TGTGCCAGCCGGGGACAGCTCCAAGAGACCCAGTACTTC. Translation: CASRGQLQETQYF.

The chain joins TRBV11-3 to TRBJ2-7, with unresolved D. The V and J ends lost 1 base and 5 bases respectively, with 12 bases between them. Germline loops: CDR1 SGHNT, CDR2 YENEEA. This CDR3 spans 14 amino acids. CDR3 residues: CASSLGPQSDEQYF. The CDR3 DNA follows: TGTGCCAGCAGCTTAGGGCCACAGTCCGACGAGCAGTACTTC.

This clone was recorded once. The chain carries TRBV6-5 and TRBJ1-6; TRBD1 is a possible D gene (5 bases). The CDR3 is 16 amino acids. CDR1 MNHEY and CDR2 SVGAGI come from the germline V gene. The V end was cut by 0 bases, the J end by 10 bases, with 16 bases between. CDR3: CASSYSSGGERSPLHF. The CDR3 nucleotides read TGTGCCAGCAGTTACTCTTCGGGAGGGGAGAGGTCACCCCTCCACTTT.

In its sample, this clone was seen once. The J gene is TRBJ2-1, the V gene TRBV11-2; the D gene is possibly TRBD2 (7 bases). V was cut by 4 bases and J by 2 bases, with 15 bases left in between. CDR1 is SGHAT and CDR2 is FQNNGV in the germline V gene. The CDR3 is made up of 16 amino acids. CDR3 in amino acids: CASSSRGGLTYNEQFF. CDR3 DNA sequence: TGTGCCAGCAGCTCAAGGGGGGGACTTACCTACAATGAGCAGTTCTTC.

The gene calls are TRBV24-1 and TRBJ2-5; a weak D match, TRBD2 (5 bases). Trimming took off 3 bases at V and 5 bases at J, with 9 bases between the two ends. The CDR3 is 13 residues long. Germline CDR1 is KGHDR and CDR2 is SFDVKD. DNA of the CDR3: TGTGCCACCAGTGATCGGGGAATGGAGACCCAGTACTTC. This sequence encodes CATSDRGMETQYF.

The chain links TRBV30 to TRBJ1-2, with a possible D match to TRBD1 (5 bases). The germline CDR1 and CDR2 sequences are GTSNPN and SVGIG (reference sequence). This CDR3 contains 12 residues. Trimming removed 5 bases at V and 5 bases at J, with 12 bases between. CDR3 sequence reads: CAWSAGTYGYTF. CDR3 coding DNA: TGTGCCTGGTCCGCAGGGACTTATGGCTACACCTTC.

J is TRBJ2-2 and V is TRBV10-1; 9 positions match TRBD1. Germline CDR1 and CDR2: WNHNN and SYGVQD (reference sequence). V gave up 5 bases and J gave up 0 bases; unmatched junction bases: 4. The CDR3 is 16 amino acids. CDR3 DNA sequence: TGCGCCAGCAGTCAGACAGGGGGGTCGAACACCGGGGAGCTGTTTTTT. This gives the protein CASSQTGGSNTGELFF.

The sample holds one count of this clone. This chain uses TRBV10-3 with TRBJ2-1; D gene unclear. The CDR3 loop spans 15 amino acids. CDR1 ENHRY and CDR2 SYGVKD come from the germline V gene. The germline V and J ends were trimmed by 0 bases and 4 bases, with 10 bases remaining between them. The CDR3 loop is CAISESQTNYNEQFF. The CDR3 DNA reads TGTGCCATCAGTGAGTCACAGACGAATTACAATGAGCAGTTCTTC.

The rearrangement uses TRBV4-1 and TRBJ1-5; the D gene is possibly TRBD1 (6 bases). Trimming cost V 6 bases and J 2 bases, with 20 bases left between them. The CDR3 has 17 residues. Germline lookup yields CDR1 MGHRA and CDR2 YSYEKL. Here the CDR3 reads CASSPLPRGRRNQPQHF. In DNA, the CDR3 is TGCGCCAGCAGTCCGTTGCCCAGGGGCAGGCGCAATCAGCCCCAGCATTTT.

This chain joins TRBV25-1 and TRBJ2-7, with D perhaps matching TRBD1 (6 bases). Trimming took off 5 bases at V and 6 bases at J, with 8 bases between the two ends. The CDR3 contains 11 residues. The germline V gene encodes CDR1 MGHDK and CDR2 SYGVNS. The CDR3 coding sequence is TGTGCCAGCAGTTTAGGGGGCGAGCAGTACTTC. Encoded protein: CASSLGGEQYF.

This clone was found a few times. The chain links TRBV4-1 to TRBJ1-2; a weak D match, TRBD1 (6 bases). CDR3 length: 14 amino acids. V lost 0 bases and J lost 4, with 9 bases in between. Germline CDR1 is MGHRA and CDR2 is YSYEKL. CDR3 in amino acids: CASSQDGTIYGYTF. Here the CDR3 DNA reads TGCGCCAGCAGCCAAGACGGGACAATCTATGGCTACACCTTC.